These 10 T cell receptor beta chains were sequenced from one sample in a study of T-cell reconstitution after alpha-beta-depleted transplantation in children. It was with unique molecular identifiers that the TCRbeta library was prepared. One entry per CDR3 protein results from TCRdb running MiXCR on the PCR reads. The repertoire includes about half a million distinct CDR3 sequences, around 13% of them detected once, and around 5.6% sits in the top ten. Sequenced here: PBMCs from the stem cell graft donor, sampled from the stem cell graft. These receptors were obtained from a human donor who donated a stem cell graft to a child with combined immunodeficiency.

This clonotype was found a few times. This chain connects TRBV14 to TRBJ2-7; weak D call: TRBD2 (6 bases). The V end was cut by 2 bases, the J end by 6 bases, with 11 bases between. The CDR3 spans 13 residues. Germline lookup yields CDR1 SGHDN and CDR2 FVKESK. In DNA form, the CDR3 reads TGTGCCAGCAGCCAATACCAGGGAGGCGAGCAGTACTTC. Translating gives CASSQYQGGEQYF.

This clonotype has ten or more counts. The chain recombines TRBV12-3 or TRBV12-4 with TRBJ2-1; a weak D match, TRBD2 (5 bases). This CDR3 region has 14 residues. V lost 1 base to trimming and J lost 7 bases, with 11 bases between them. The CDR3 protein is CASSLVAGRNEQFF. As DNA, the CDR3 is TGTGCCAGCAGTTTAGTTGCGGGTAGAAATGAGCAGTTCTTC.

This clonotype was counted at least ten times. The V call is TRBV7-9, the J call TRBJ1-1; D not resolved. The germline V gene has CDR1 SEHNR and CDR2 FQNEAQ (reference sequence). There are 16 residues in the CDR3. V was shortened by 2 bases and J by 5 bases, with 18 bases between the two germline ends. CDR3 in amino acids: CASSLRPDVLGTEAFF. DNA for the CDR3: TGTGCCAGCAGCTTAAGGCCGGATGTTCTGGGGACTGAAGCTTTCTTT.

The J gene is TRBJ2-6, the V gene TRBV20-1; 9 positions match TRBD1. Per the germline V gene, CDR1 is DFQATT and CDR2 is SNEGSKA (reference sequence). The ends lost 3 bases at V and 4 bases at J; junction bases unmatched: 10. The CDR3 contains 17 residues. CDR3 coding DNA: TGCAGTGCTAGTCCGGGACAGGGTTCGTCCGGGGCCAACGTCCTGACTTTC. Translation gives CSASPGQGSSGANVLTF.

The CDR3 loop reads CASSRQRGVVEQYF. In nucleotides, the CDR3 is TGTGCCAGCAGCCGACAGCGGGGGGTAGTCGAGCAGTACTTC. The chain joins TRBV14 to TRBJ2-7; TRBD2 aligns across 9 bases. The CDR3 spans 14 residues. Germline CDR1 and CDR2: SGHDN and FVKESK. Trimming took 4 bases from V and 6 from J; bases not matched to a gene: 7.

For this clonotype: A much larger clone lies a single base off, so this may be a read error. The V gene is TRBV12-3 or TRBV12-4, the J gene TRBJ2-3; D gene unclear. The CDR3 is made up of 13 amino acids. Trimming removed 8 bases at V and 2 bases at J, with 11 bases between. Here the CDR3 reads CASAQTATDTQYF. The DNA for the CDR3 is TGTGCCAGCGCGCAGACTGCCACAGATACGCAGTATTTT.

This clonotype was detected ten times or more. The chain combines TRBV12-3 or TRBV12-4 with TRBJ2-7; no clear D. The CDR3 has 11 amino acids. Deletions cut 1 base from V and 6 bases from J, with 4 bases between. CDR3 nucleotides: TGTGCCAGCAGTTTAGGAAGCGAGCAGTACTTC. Its translation: CASSLGSEQYF.

This clonotype was recorded at least ten times. This chain uses TRBV29-1 with TRBJ2-2, with D hard to call. Germline V gene data show CDR1 as SQVTM and CDR2 as ANQGSEA. The V gene lost 5 bases and the J gene lost 6 bases, with 16 bases spanning the gap. The CDR3 runs to 14 residues. CDR3 nucleotide sequence: TGCAGCGTTAGGCCCGGGCCGAGCGCCGGGGAGCTGTTTTTT. Encoded protein: CSVRPGPSAGELFF.

This clonotype has more than one count but fewer than ten. The J gene is TRBJ2-7, the V gene TRBV12-3 or TRBV12-4; 8 nucleotides match TRBD1. The CDR3 is made up of 13 amino acids. Trimming took 5 bases from V and 3 from J; bases not matched to a gene: 3. CDR3 sequence reads: CASSRTGNYEQYF. For the CDR3, the DNA is TGTGCCAGCAGTCGGACAGGGAACTACGAGCAGTACTTC.

The chain uses TRBV11-2 and TRBJ2-3; TRBD2 agrees at 9 bases. CDR3 length: 16 amino acids. Germline CDR1 reads SGHAT; CDR2 reads FQNNGV. Losses at the gene ends were 0 bases for V and 3 bases for J; bases not matched to a gene: 4. This CDR3 reads CASSLDWREGTDTQYF. DNA for the CDR3: TGTGCCAGCAGCTTAGACTGGCGGGAGGGGACAGATACGCAGTATTTT.